There are many counts of the clone carrying this T cell receptor (beta chain). The antigen is not known. The record originates from a study of T cell repertoires in cytomegalovirus infection. Turning to the study itself: It was recently identified HLA-C-restricted and well-studied HLA-B-restricted CMV epitopes that the study used. Matching HLA type and CMV infection were both indicated by public TCR beta signatures. Study results and limitations: Within the response measured ex vivo, HLA-C-restricted CMV-specific TCR beta clonotypes were dominant.

TCRdb used MiXCR to reprocess the reads, holding one entry per CDR3 protein. The top ten hold 15% to 20% of the sample, which has over 250,000 distinct CDR3 sequences, 20% to 25% seen once. Germline assignment: CDR1 SGHTA and CDR2 FQGNSA. The CDR3 is made up of 15 amino acids. Trimming took 1 base from V and 2 from J, leaving 12 bases between them. The specimen comprised cultured PBMCs, sampled from culture after CMV antigen stimulation. The clonotype originates from a human donor in good health (CMV status not recorded). Some clones in this sample may be carry-over from other donors' samples. The V call is TRBV7-2, the J call TRBJ2-7, with a tentative D call TRBD1 (5 bases). The CDR3 sequence is CASSLVAGSTYEQYF. As DNA, the CDR3 is TGTGCCAGCAGCTTAGTGGCAGGGTCAACCTACGAGCAGTACTTC.